The entry that follows covers one TCR beta chain sequence. The data derive from a study of blood T cell repertoires in COVID-19. In the authors' methods: How many nucleated cells were present was estimated from reference gene primer amplification. Method: immunoSEQ multiplex PCR; TCRdb's copy keeps in-frame clones and lacks some. The V and J calls and clone size come from that table; D and trimming were worked out from the DNA. The sample gives 150,000 to 200,000 clones, approximately 90% of which show up once; under 0.85% is in the top ten. Sequencing was carried out using PBMCs or T cells enriched from blood (not recorded which). This TCR derives from a woman between 18 and 30 years old who had recovered from COVID-19.

The DNA for the CDR3 is TGTGCCAGCAGTGACTCGCCGGGCCCCGGAGGGAAGTTCTTC. Encoded protein: CASSDSPGPGGKFF. This sequence joins TRBV6-4 and TRBJ2-1; a possible D gene is TRBD2 (6 bases). Looked up from germline, CDR1 is MRHNA and CDR2 is SNTAGT. This CDR3 comprises 14 residues. V lost 0 bases, J lost 14 bases, and 17 bases lay in between.